Listed below are T cell receptor beta chains from one sample, sequenced in a study of CD8 T cells in ankylosing spondylitis. Via MiXCR, TCRdb re-called the 5' RACE reads, giving one row per CDR3 protein. The sample yields some 240,000 distinct CDR3 sequences, over 15% seen once. The specimen was blood, either unsorted or a sorted T cell fraction (not recorded which). The origin of the receptors is a male donor with ankylosing spondylitis or in good health (not recorded which). CDR3s include the opening cysteine and the closing phenylalanine or tryptophan. D genes are given only for firm matches. A clone size is listed for some rows: how often the clone was seen (once, few, many), or a class if it is expanded.

CDR3 DNA: TGTGCCAGCAGCCCCGACTTTTCACCTTCACCCCTCCACTTT
CDR3 protein: CASSPDFSPSPLHF
V gene: TRBV6-1
clone size: NA
D gene: NA
J gene: TRBJ1-6

CDR3 DNA: TGTGCCAGCAGTGAATCAGCCCCGGGGTTATCATACGAGCAGTACTTC
CDR3 protein: CASSESAPGLSYEQYF
V gene: TRBV2
clone size: NA
D gene: NA
J gene: TRBJ2-7

CDR3 DNA: TGCAGCGTTGAAGGCGGGCAGACCGGGGAGCTGTTTTTT
CDR3 protein: CSVEGGQTGELFF
V gene: TRBV29-1
clone size: NA
D gene: NA
J gene: TRBJ2-2

CDR3 DNA: TGTGCCAGCAGCGGGACTAGCGGGGCCTACGAGCAGTACTTC
CDR3 protein: CASSGTSGAYEQYF
V gene: TRBV9
clone size: many
D gene: TRBD2
J gene: TRBJ2-7

CDR3 DNA: TGTGCCAGTATTGAGGTCGTAGGGGGGAACACTGAAGCTTTCTTT
CDR3 protein: CASIEVVGGNTEAFF
V gene: TRBV19
clone size: few
D gene: NA
J gene: TRBJ1-1

CDR3 DNA: TGTGCCAGCAGCCAGGCCCCGGCGAGAGTGAACACTGAAGCTTTCTTT
CDR3 protein: CASSQAPARVNTEAFF
V gene: TRBV4-2
clone size: few
D gene: NA
J gene: TRBJ1-1

CDR3 DNA: TGTGCCAGCAGCGGATTCCCGGGACTAGCGGGGGGACTGATACTAGCCAAAAACATTCAGTACTTC
CDR3 protein: CASSGFPGLAGGLILAKNIQYF
V gene: TRBV7-2
clone size: NA
D gene: TRBD2
J gene: TRBJ2-4

CDR3 DNA: TGTGCCATCAGTCCGGACCGGTCTTTGGAAGATACAGATACGCAGTATTTT
CDR3 protein: CAISPDRSLEDTDTQYF
V gene: TRBV10-3
clone size: NA
D gene: NA
J gene: TRBJ2-3

CDR3 DNA: TGTGCCAGCAGCTTAGTAACAGGGCCGTCCTACGAGCAGTACTTC
CDR3 protein: CASSLVTGPSYEQYF
V gene: TRBV7-8
clone size: few
D gene: NA
J gene: TRBJ2-7

CDR3 DNA: TGTGCCACCACCCCCACCTGGGCGGGAGTCTACAATGAGCAGTTCTTC
CDR3 protein: CATTPTWAGVYNEQFF
V gene: TRBV15
clone size: few
D gene: TRBD2
J gene: TRBJ2-1

CDR3 DNA: TGTGCCAGCAGTCCGGTATGGGGTGGCGAGCAGTTCTTC
CDR3 protein: CASSPVWGGEQFF
V gene: TRBV12-3/TRBV12-4
clone size: many
D gene: NA
J gene: TRBJ2-1

CDR3 DNA: TGTGCCAGCAGTTACTCGGGTCAGGGGAGGAACACCATATATTTT
CDR3 protein: CASSYSGQGRNTIYF
V gene: TRBV6-5
clone size: many
D gene: NA
J gene: TRBJ1-3

CDR3 DNA: TGCAGTGCTAGATCGGCTGCCGGCTACGAGCAGTACTTC
CDR3 protein: CSARSAAGYEQYF
V gene: TRBV20-1
clone size: few
D gene: NA
J gene: TRBJ2-7

CDR3 DNA: TGTGCCAGCAGTTTAGCCGTGGGGGACAGGGAGAACGATGAGCAGTTCTTT
CDR3 protein: CASSLAVGDRENDEQFF
V gene: TRBV12-3/TRBV12-4
clone size: NA
D gene: TRBD1
J gene: TRBJ2-1

CDR3 DNA: TGTGCCAGCAGCTTAGCGGTAGGGGACAATGAGCAGTTCTTC
CDR3 protein: CASSLAVGDNEQFF
V gene: TRBV7-8
clone size: few
D gene: NA
J gene: TRBJ2-1

CDR3 DNA: TGTGCCACCGGTGGGGACTACAATGAGCAGTTCTTC
CDR3 protein: CATGGDYNEQFF
V gene: TRBV4-2
clone size: few
D gene: NA
J gene: TRBJ2-1

CDR3 DNA: TGTGCCAGCAGCCAAGAGTTGACGTCGGGGACAGGGACCTACACCGGGGAGCTGTTTTTT
CDR3 protein: CASSQELTSGTGTYTGELFF
V gene: TRBV3-1
clone size: many
D gene: TRBD1
J gene: TRBJ2-2

CDR3 DNA: TGTGCCAGCAGCTTAGTTGAAGGGGCTCGGGAAAAACTGTTTTTT
CDR3 protein: CASSLVEGAREKLFF
V gene: TRBV7-9
clone size: few
D gene: NA
J gene: TRBJ1-4

CDR3 DNA: TGTGCCAGCAGCTTGGGGGGGACACACCAAGAGACCCAGTACTTC
CDR3 protein: CASSLGGTHQETQYF
V gene: TRBV5-6
clone size: NA
D gene: NA
J gene: TRBJ2-5

CDR3 DNA: TGTGCCAGCTCTGCCAATTTAGCTGGATGGTTGGGGGGTGAACCCCGAACAGGTGAAGCTTTCTTT
CDR3 protein: CASSANLAGWLGGEPRTGEAFF
V gene: TRBV7-2
clone size: NA
D gene: NA
J gene: TRBJ1-1

CDR3 DNA: TGTGCCAGCAGTTACTCGAAGGCGGCTCGGCTTGAAGTCTGGGCACCCCTCCACTTT
CDR3 protein: CASSYSKAARLEVWAPLHF
V gene: TRBV6-2/TRBV6-3
clone size: few
D gene: NA
J gene: TRBJ1-6

CDR3 DNA: TGTGCCAGCAGCACCGGACTAGCTGATACCTACGAGCAGTACTTC
CDR3 protein: CASSTGLADTYEQYF
V gene: TRBV5-6
clone size: NA
D gene: TRBD2
J gene: TRBJ2-7

CDR3 DNA: TGTGCCAGCAGTTACTACGCGACAGATACGCAGTATTTT
CDR3 protein: CASSYYATDTQYF
V gene: TRBV6-5
clone size: many
D gene: NA
J gene: TRBJ2-3

CDR3 DNA: TGCGCCAGCGCCATAAGCCACGAGACCCAGTACTTC
CDR3 protein: CASAISHETQYF
V gene: TRBV10-2
clone size: NA
D gene: NA
J gene: TRBJ2-5

CDR3 DNA: TGTGCCAGCAGTTCGGACGGCCCCTACGAGCAGTACTTC
CDR3 protein: CASSSDGPYEQYF
V gene: TRBV2
clone size: few
D gene: NA
J gene: TRBJ2-7

CDR3 DNA: TGTGCCAGCAGTTACGGGGGTTGGAATTCACCCCTCCACTTT
CDR3 protein: CASSYGGWNSPLHF
V gene: TRBV6-5
clone size: few
D gene: NA
J gene: TRBJ1-6

CDR3 DNA: TGCAGCGTTGAACGAGTGGAGACAGGGCTCCGCACAGATACGCAGTATTTT
CDR3 protein: CSVERVETGLRTDTQYF
V gene: TRBV29-1
clone size: few
D gene: TRBD1
J gene: TRBJ2-3

CDR3 DNA: TGCGCCAGCAGCCCTAGCGGCTCCTACAATGAGCAGATCTTC
CDR3 protein: CASSPSGSYNEQIF
V gene: TRBV4-1
clone size: NA
D gene: TRBD2
J gene: TRBJ2-1

CDR3 DNA: TGCGCCAGCAGCCAAGACAGAGCAGCGGGAGGAGTCTACAATGAGCTGTTCTTC
CDR3 protein: CASSQDRAAGGVYNELFF
V gene: TRBV4-3
clone size: NA
D gene: TRBD2
J gene: TRBJ2-1

CDR3 DNA: TGTGCCAGCAGCGTAGCTACATACACAGATACGCAGTATTTT
CDR3 protein: CASSVATYTDTQYF
V gene: TRBV9
clone size: few
D gene: NA
J gene: TRBJ2-3

CDR3 DNA: TGCAGTGCTAGAAAAGCCCACAGCGGGAGCTCCTACAATGAGCAGTTCTTC
CDR3 protein: CSARKAHSGSSYNEQFF
V gene: TRBV20-1
clone size: NA
D gene: TRBD2
J gene: TRBJ2-1

CDR3 DNA: TGCAGCGCTGGGAGTAGTTTCGATGAGCAGTTCTTC
CDR3 protein: CSAGSSFDEQFF
V gene: TRBV29-1
clone size: NA
D gene: NA
J gene: TRBJ2-1

CDR3 DNA: TGTGCCAGCAGTTTTTTAGCTAGCGGGAGGAACAATGAGCAGTTCTTC
CDR3 protein: CASSFLASGRNNEQFF
V gene: TRBV28
clone size: few
D gene: TRBD2
J gene: TRBJ2-1

CDR3 DNA: TGCAGCGTTGAAAGTACTAGCGGGACGAATGAGCAGTTCTTC
CDR3 protein: CSVESTSGTNEQFF
V gene: TRBV29-1
clone size: few
D gene: TRBD2
J gene: TRBJ2-1

CDR3 DNA: TGTGCCAGCAGTCAGGGACAGGGGGCAACTGGGGCCAACGTCCTGACTTTC
CDR3 protein: CASSQGQGATGANVLTF
V gene: TRBV6-1
clone size: NA
D gene: TRBD1
J gene: TRBJ2-6

CDR3 DNA: TGTGCCAGCAGCCAAGGATTCTTGGGCGGGAGCTCGTACATCAATGAGCAGTTCTTC
CDR3 protein: CASSQGFLGGSSYINEQFF
V gene: TRBV4-2
clone size: few
D gene: TRBD2
J gene: TRBJ2-1

CDR3 DNA: TGTGCCACCAGAGGACACCTGAACACTGAAGCTTTCTTT
CDR3 protein: CATRGHLNTEAFF
V gene: TRBV24-1
clone size: NA
D gene: NA
J gene: TRBJ1-1

CDR3 DNA: TGTGCCAGCAGCTTATTCCCTAGGCTTTCTGGGAACACTGAAGCTTTCTTT
CDR3 protein: CASSLFPRLSGNTEAFF
V gene: TRBV7-2
clone size: NA
D gene: NA
J gene: TRBJ1-1

CDR3 DNA: TGTGCCAGCAGCTTAGGTGTAGGGGCCTCCACCGGGGAGCTGTTTTTT
CDR3 protein: CASSLGVGASTGELFF
V gene: TRBV7-2
clone size: NA
D gene: NA
J gene: TRBJ2-2

CDR3 DNA: TGCGCCAGCCGTCCAGGGGAATTTGCAACTAATGAAAAACTGTTTTTT
CDR3 protein: CASRPGEFATNEKLFF
V gene: TRBV4-1
clone size: NA
D gene: NA
J gene: TRBJ1-4

CDR3 DNA: TGTGCCAGCAGGGAGACAGGGGGGGACGAGCAGTACTTC
CDR3 protein: CASRETGGDEQYF
V gene: TRBV28
clone size: few
D gene: TRBD1
J gene: TRBJ2-7

CDR3 DNA: TGTGCCAGCAGCCTCCGACAGGGATGGGAGACCCAGTACTTC
CDR3 protein: CASSLRQGWETQYF
V gene: TRBV9
clone size: few
D gene: TRBD1
J gene: TRBJ2-5

CDR3 DNA: TGTGCCAGCAGTTGGACAGGTACTAATGAAAAACTGTTTTTT
CDR3 protein: CASSWTGTNEKLFF
V gene: TRBV27
clone size: NA
D gene: TRBD1
J gene: TRBJ1-4

CDR3 DNA: TGCGCCAGCAGCCAATCGGACGGTCTGGAGACCCAGTACTTC
CDR3 protein: CASSQSDGLETQYF
V gene: TRBV4-1
clone size: few
D gene: NA
J gene: TRBJ2-5

CDR3 DNA: TGTGCCAGCAGCTTCACAGGCTACACTGAAGCTTTCTTT
CDR3 protein: CASSFTGYTEAFF
V gene: TRBV14
clone size: few
D gene: NA
J gene: TRBJ1-1

CDR3 DNA: TGTGCCAGCGGAGAAAAACAGGGGATAAATGAAAAACTGTTTTTT
CDR3 protein: CASGEKQGINEKLFF
V gene: TRBV7-9
clone size: few
D gene: TRBD1
J gene: TRBJ1-4

CDR3 DNA: TGTGCCAGCAACACACTAGCGGGAGCCTACTCGTACAATGAGCAGTTCTTC
CDR3 protein: CASNTLAGAYSYNEQFF
V gene: TRBV6-1
clone size: NA
D gene: TRBD2
J gene: TRBJ2-1

CDR3 DNA: TGTGCCAGCCCAGGGGCAGGGCTAACCTACGAGCAGTACTTC
CDR3 protein: CASPGAGLTYEQYF
V gene: TRBV7-9
clone size: NA
D gene: NA
J gene: TRBJ2-7

CDR3 DNA: TGTGCCAGCAGCTTCAGATATACTAGCGATGAGCAGTTCTTC
CDR3 protein: CASSFRYTSDEQFF
V gene: TRBV5-4
clone size: NA
D gene: TRBD2
J gene: TRBJ2-1

CDR3 DNA: TGTGCCAGCAGCTCCGACCGGGACACTTATTTACAAGAGACCCAGTACTTC
CDR3 protein: CASSSDRDTYLQETQYF
V gene: TRBV7-8
clone size: NA
D gene: NA
J gene: TRBJ2-5

CDR3 DNA: TGTGCCAGCAGCGCCCCGGGAGGGGCCCAGTATGGCACGCAGTATTTT
CDR3 protein: CASSAPGGAQYGTQYF
V gene: TRBV9
clone size: NA
D gene: TRBD2
J gene: TRBJ2-3

CDR3 DNA: TGTGCCAGCAGTGAGAGGGATACTGAAGCTTTCTTT
CDR3 protein: CASSERDTEAFF
V gene: TRBV6-4
clone size: few
D gene: NA
J gene: TRBJ1-1